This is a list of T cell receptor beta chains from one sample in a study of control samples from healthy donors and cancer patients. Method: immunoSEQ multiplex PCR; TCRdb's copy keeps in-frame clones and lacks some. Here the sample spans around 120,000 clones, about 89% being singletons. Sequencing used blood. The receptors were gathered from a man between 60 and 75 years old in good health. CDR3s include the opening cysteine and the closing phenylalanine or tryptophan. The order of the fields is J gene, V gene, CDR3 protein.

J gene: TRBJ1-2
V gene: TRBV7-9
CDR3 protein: CASSLALGGNYGYTF

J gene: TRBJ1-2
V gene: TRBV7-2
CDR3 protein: CASSSETDRSYGYTF

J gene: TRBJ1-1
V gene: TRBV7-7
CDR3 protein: CASSPRQGVRAFF

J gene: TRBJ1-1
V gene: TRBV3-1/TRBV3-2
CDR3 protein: CASSLGTANTEAFF

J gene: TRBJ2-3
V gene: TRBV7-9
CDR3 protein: CASSYAGVGTDTQYF

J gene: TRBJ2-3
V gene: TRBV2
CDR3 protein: CASSGHTADTQYF

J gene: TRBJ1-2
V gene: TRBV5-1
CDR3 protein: CASSLGSGMLTF

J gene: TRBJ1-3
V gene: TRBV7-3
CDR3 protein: CASSFSGTGGNTIYF

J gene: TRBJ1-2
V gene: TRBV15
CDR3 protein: CATSTGQDYGYTF

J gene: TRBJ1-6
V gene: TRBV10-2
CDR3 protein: CASDVGQYNSPLHF

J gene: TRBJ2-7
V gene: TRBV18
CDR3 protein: CASSGTAFMREQYF

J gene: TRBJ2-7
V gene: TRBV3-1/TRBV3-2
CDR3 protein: CASSQDGYSYEQYF

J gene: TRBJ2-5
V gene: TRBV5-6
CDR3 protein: CASSWDGQETQYF

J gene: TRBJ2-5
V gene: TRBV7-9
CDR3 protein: CASSFDVTNQETQYF

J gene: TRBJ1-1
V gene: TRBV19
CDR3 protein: CASSWGTGGAGTEAFF

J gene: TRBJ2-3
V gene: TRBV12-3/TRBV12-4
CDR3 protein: CASRRLRTDTQYF

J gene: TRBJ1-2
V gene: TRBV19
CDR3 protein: CASSIARGSYYGYTF

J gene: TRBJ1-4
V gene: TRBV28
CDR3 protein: CASSLNEKLFF

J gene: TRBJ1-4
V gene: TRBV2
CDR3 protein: CASRPQGAGNEKLFF